This T cell receptor (beta chain) is from a study of blood T cell repertoires in COVID-19. Study-level background: The samples span acute and convalescent COVID-19 from the United States, Italy and Spain. T cells, B-cell-depleted T cells, or PBMCs provided the cDNA or gDNA that served as material.

Looked up from germline, CDR1 is SGHNT and CDR2 is YYREEE (reference sequence). V gave up 1 base and J gave up 0 bases; unmatched junction bases: 3. The CDR3 has 15 residues. Sequencing was performed with immunoSEQ multiplex PCR; in TCRdb, only in-frame clones are kept and a portion is missing. The sample yields tens of thousands of clones, approximately 86% seen once. Sequenced: peripheral blood. The genes are TRBV5-4 and TRBJ2-7; 8 bases align to TRBD1. The source of this sequence is a man in his forties or fifties with acute or convalescent COVID-19. The CDR3 nucleotides read TGTGCCAGCAGCTTGAACAGGGGGACCTCCTACGAGCAGTACTTC. Protein sequence: CASSLNRGTSYEQYF.